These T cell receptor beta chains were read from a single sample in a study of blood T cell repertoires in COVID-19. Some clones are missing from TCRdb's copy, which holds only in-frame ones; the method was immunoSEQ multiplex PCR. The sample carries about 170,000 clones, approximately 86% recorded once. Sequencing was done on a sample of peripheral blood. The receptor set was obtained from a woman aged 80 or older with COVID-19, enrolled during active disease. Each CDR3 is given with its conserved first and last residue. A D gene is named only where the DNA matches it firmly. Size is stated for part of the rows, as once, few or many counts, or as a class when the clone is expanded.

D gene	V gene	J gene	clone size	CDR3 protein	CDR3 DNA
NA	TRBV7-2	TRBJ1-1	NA	CASSLTHQATEAFF	TGTGCCAGCAGCTTAACCCACCAGGCCACTGAAGCTTTCTTT
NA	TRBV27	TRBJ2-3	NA	CASSFTSNTDTQYF	TGTGCCAGCAGTTTTACTAGCAACACAGATACGCAGTATTTT
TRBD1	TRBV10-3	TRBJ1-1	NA	CAISEGQGNAEAFF	TGTGCCATCAGTGAGGGACAGGGTAACGCTGAAGCTTTCTTT
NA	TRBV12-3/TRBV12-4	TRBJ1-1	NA	CASGLYGNTEAFF	TGTGCCAGCGGGCTGTACGGGAACACTGAAGCTTTCTTT
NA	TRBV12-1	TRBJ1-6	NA	CASSPRDRSGNRNNSPLHF	TGTGCCAGCAGCCCCCGGGACAGAAGTGGAAACCGTAATAATTCACCCCTCCACTTT
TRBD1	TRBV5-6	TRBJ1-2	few	CASSESGTGGFGYTF	TGTGCCAGCAGCGAATCCGGGACAGGGGGCTTTGGCTACACCTTC
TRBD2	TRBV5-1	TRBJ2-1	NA	CASSPGLAGGPGEQFF	TGCGCCAGCAGCCCCGGACTAGCGGGAGGACCGGGTGAGCAGTTCTTC
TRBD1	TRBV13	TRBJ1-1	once	CASSQEGAPLRTEAFF	TGTGCCAGCAGCCAAGAGGGGGCCCCTTTGCGGACTGAAGCTTTCTTT
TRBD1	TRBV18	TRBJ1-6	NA	CASSPGTAGLNSPLHF	TGTGCCAGCTCACCTGGGACAGCAGGTTTAAATTCACCCCTCCACTTT
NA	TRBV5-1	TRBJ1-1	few	CASSLGTVNTEAFF	TGCGCCAGCAGCTTGGGAACAGTGAACACTGAAGCTTTCTTT